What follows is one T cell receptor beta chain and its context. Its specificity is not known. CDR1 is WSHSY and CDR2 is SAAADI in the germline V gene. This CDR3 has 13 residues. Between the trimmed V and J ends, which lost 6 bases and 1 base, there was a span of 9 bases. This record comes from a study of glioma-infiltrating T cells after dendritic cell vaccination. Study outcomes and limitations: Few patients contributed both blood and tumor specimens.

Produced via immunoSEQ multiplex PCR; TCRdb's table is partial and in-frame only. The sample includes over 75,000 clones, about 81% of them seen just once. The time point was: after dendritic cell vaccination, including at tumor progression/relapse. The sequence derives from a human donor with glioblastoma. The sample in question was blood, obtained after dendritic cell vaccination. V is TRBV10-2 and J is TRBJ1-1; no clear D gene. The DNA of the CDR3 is TGCGCCAGCAGGCCTACCGGGAACACTGAAGCTTTCTTT. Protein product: CASRPTGNTEAFF.